The clone carrying this T cell receptor (beta chain) was counted only a few times. This CDR3 has 15 residues. Trimming left V 1 base short and J 1 base short, with 10 bases between. Germline V lookup: CDR1 PRHDT, CDR2 FYEKMQ (reference sequence). CDR3-region Arm-PCR and iRepertoire HTBI primers produced the TCR beta libraries. TCRdb independently ran MiXCR on the multiplex PCR reads; one entry per CDR3 protein. The sample holds 500,000 to 700,000 distinct CDR3 sequences; 30% are singletons and the top ten take 40% to 55%. The data were obtained in a study of regulatory T cells in long-lasting Graves disease. Time point given: persistent/refractory GD, antithyroid drugs over 5 years with positive TRAb. PBMC-extracted RNA yielded the TCR library.

The chain recombines TRBV13 with TRBJ1-1; no firm D call. The origin of this receptor is a female donor with Graves disease. The sequencing here drew on peripheral blood mononuclear cells (PBMCs), taken when the disease was refractory, from a patient treated with antithyroid drugs. CDR3: CASSLESGSNTEAFF. As DNA, the CDR3 is TGTGCCAGCAGCTTAGAGTCGGGATCGAACACTGAAGCTTTCTTT.